This TCR beta chain is from a study of T cells of healthy individuals. J lost 4 bases, V lost 0 bases, and 10 bases had no gene match. Germline V gene lookup returns CDR1 LGHNA and CDR2 YSLEER. This CDR3 has 17 residues. TCRdb reanalysed the 5' RACE reads using MiXCR and keeps one entry per CDR3 protein. Of about 63,000 distinct CDR3 sequences detected, 15% to 20% appear once; the ten largest clones hold less than 6%. The sample holds many counts of this clonotype. This TCR came from a human donor in good health. The chain couples TRBV4-3 to TRBJ2-3; TRBD2 matches 7 bases. CDR3 in DNA: TGCGCCAGCAGCCAAGATGGGTGGGGCGGGAGCGCAGATACGCAGTATTTT. Its translation: CASSQDGWGGSADTQYF.